This T cell receptor beta chain was documented in a study of B cell selection in AIRE deficiency. Authors' data handling: Patients' Tregs yielded about 5.65x10^4 distinct TCRbeta sequences; donors' about 9.6x10^4. Sequencing used immunoSEQ multiplex PCR; TCRdb keeps in-frame clones, though not all of them. V and J calls plus clone size are reproduced from that table; the DNA served to infer D and trimming. Found here are 20,000 to 25,000 clones, about 94% of them singletons; the top ten hold around 2%. V lost 7 bases and J lost 2; bases outside the gene matches: 2. The CDR3 sequence is 14 residues long. Germline values: CDR1 MNHNS, CDR2 SASEGT. Regulatory T cells were sorted as CD4+CD25hiCD127low/negative.

Sequencing input: Tregs sorted from PBMCs. The sequence was collected from a human donor with AIRE deficiency. This chain uses TRBV6-1 with TRBJ2-7, with 13 bases aligning to TRBD2. The CDR3 sequence: CASTGLAGAYEQYF. The DNA for the CDR3 is TGTGCCAGCACTGGACTAGCGGGAGCCTACGAGCAGTACTTC.